One sample yielded the 32 T cell receptor beta chains listed below, sequenced in a study of cytomegalovirus exposure and HLA in healthy donors. It was with 60 Vbeta and 13 Jbeta primers that the PCR ran. Assay used: immunoSEQ multiplex PCR; TCRdb lists only in-frame clones, some missing. The sample records about 130,000 clones, roughly 78% being singletons. The material sequenced was PBMCs. The receptors shown here come from a man aged 40-55 years in good health and CMV-seropositive.

The chain is built from TRBV18 and TRBJ2-7; TRBD2 aligns across 14 bases. With V trimmed by 1 base and J by 2 bases, 7 bases remained unmatched. Germline lookup yields CDR1 KGHSH and CDR2 LQKENI. The CDR3 consists of 18 residues. The CDR3 DNA follows: TGTGCCAGCTCACCACTCCCCGGGACTAGCGGGAGTCCCTACGAGCAGTACTTC. This codes for CASSPLPGTSGSPYEQYF.

J is TRBJ1-5 and V is TRBV4-1; D is perhaps TRBD1 (6 bases). The CDR3 consists of 20 residues. The V end lost 0 bases, the J end lost 5 bases, and 26 bases lay between the germline ends. Germline V lookup: CDR1 MGHRA, CDR2 YSYEKL. CDR3 loop: CASSQDSQGAALGWDQPQHF. The CDR3 region has the DNA TGCGCCAGCAGCCAAGATTCACAGGGCGCTGCCTTGGGATGGGATCAGCCCCAGCATTTT.

This clone was seen a handful of times. The V and J genes are TRBV5-1 and TRBJ2-7, with TRBD1 matching 7 bases. V lost 4 bases and J lost 4; bases outside the gene matches: 5. This CDR3 has 13 amino acids. Germline V gives CDR1 SGHRS, CDR2 YFSETQ. CDR3 nucleotides: TGCGCCAGCAGCCAAACAGGGGCTTACGAGCAGTACTTC. It translates to CASSQTGAYEQYF.

The chain joins TRBV25-1 to TRBJ1-2; tentatively, D is TRBD1 (5 bases). Per germline, CDR1 MGHDK and CDR2 SYGVNS. The germline V and J ends were trimmed by 1 base and 7 bases, with 10 bases remaining between them. This CDR3 is built from 13 residues. CDR3 in DNA: TGTGCCAGCAGTGAATCCAGGGTATCTGGCTACACCTTC. Its translation is CASSESRVSGYTF.

CDR3 bases: TGCGCCAGCAGTGATAGGGGGACAGGGCACGAAAAACTGTTTTTT. It codes for CASSDRGTGHEKLFF. V and J are TRBV10-2 and TRBJ1-4; 9 bases are a match to TRBD1. CDR3 length: 15 residues. CDR1 is WSHSY, CDR2 SAAADI, per germline. Trimming removed 3 bases from V and 8 bases from J; junction bases left unmatched: 7.

In its sample, this clone was seen once. This sequence joins TRBV6-5 and TRBJ2-6, with a tentative D call TRBD2 (5 bases). V was shortened by 7 bases and J by 2 bases, with 12 bases between the two germline ends. This CDR3 contains 15 residues. The germline gives CDR1 MNHEY, CDR2 SVGAGI. The CDR3 DNA reads as TGTGCCAGCACCAAACGGGGTACTGGGGCCAACGTCCTGACTTTC. It specifies CASTKRGTGANVLTF.

The chain is built from TRBV7-9 and TRBJ1-1; 7 bases fit TRBD1. The CDR3 loop spans 16 amino acids. V lost 5 bases and J lost 0; bases outside the gene matches: 9. From germline, CDR1 is SEHNR and CDR2 FQNEAQ (reference sequence). Here the CDR3 DNA reads TGTGCCAGCAGCCTAGGGACAGAGTCGGTGAACACTGAAGCTTTCTTT. It specifies CASSLGTESVNTEAFF.

The V gene is TRBV7-9, the J gene TRBJ2-5, with D possibly TRBD2 on 7 matching bases. Germline V CDR1 and CDR2: SEHNR, FQNEAQ (reference sequence). The CDR3 is 14 amino acids. The V gene lost 5 bases and the J gene lost 5 bases, with 15 bases spanning the gap. For the CDR3, the DNA is TGTGCCAGCAGCGGAGGACTAGGGGGGGAGACCCAGTACTTC. Encoded protein: CASSGGLGGETQYF. The full variable domain, in which reference TRBV7-9 and TRBJ2-5 provide the parts outside the CDR3, is DTGVSQNPRHKITKRGQNVTFRCDPISEHNRLYWYRQTLGQGPEFLTYFQNEAQLEKSRLLSDRFSAERPKGSFSTLEIQRTEQGDSAMYLCASSGGLGGETQYFGPGTRLLVL.

V gene TRBV9 combines with J gene TRBJ2-7, with D perhaps matching TRBD2 (6 bases). The CDR3 runs to 15 residues. V was trimmed by 3 bases and J by 0 bases, leaving 13 bases between them. Germline values: CDR1 SGDLS, CDR2 YYNGEE. CDR3 nucleotides: TGTGCCAGCAGCGCAACCCCGGGACTCTCCTACGAGCAGTACTTC. It encodes CASSATPGLSYEQYF.

This clone was observed a handful of times. The CDR3 DNA reads as TGTGCCAGAAGCTCCGAGGGGGGAGCGGGAAGAGGGAACACCGGGGAGCTGTTTTTT. It specifies CARSSEGGAGRGNTGELFF. The chain has TRBV5-3 and TRBJ2-2; D perhaps matches TRBD2 (7 bases). TRBV5-3 is given ORF status, its function remaining uncertain. The CDR3 is 19 residues long. Trimming removed 3 bases from V and 1 base from J, with 22 bases in between.

This chain connects TRBV28 to TRBJ2-3; D might be TRBD1 (5 bases). V lost 6 bases and J 10 bases, leaving 11 bases between the germline ends. The germline V gene encodes CDR1 MDHEN and CDR2 SYDVKM. The CDR3 runs 11 residues. Here the CDR3 reads CASSQGFAQYF. Here the CDR3 DNA reads TGTGCCAGCAGCCAGGGATTTGCGCAGTATTTT.

This chain joins TRBV6-5 and TRBJ2-7; 7 bases fit TRBD1. CDR1 and CDR2 (germline): MNHEY, SVGAGI. CDR3 length: 14 amino acids. The J segment lost 6 bases and the V segment lost 5 bases, leaving 10 bases of the junction unmatched. CDR3 sequence reads: CASSTVTGDGEQYF. The CDR3 DNA reads TGTGCCAGCAGTACAGTAACAGGGGACGGCGAGCAGTACTTC.

The chain joins TRBV18 to TRBJ1-2; 9 bases fit TRBD1. The CDR3 consists of 15 residues. V shed 2 bases, J shed 2 bases, and the junction held 3 bases outside the gene matches. Germline assignment: CDR1 KGHSH and CDR2 LQKENI. The CDR3 DNA reads as TGTGCCAGCTCACCAGCGGGACAGGGAAACTATGGCTACACCTTC. Its protein is CASSPAGQGNYGYTF.

In this sample, this clone turned up once. This rearrangement joins TRBV29-1 to TRBJ1-1; D may be TRBD1 (6 bases). There are 14 residues in the CDR3. With 5 bases removed from V and 0 bases from J, the gap between germline ends came to 13 bases. Germline lookup yields CDR1 SQVTM and CDR2 ANQGSEA. DNA of the CDR3: TGCAGCGTTTCCGGGACACGCATGAACACTGAAGCTTTCTTT. Its translation: CSVSGTRMNTEAFF. Looking up the rest from reference TRBV29-1 and TRBJ1-1 gives the full variable domain: SAVISQKPSRDICQRGTSLTIQCQVDSQVTMMFWYRQQPGQSLTLIATANQGSEATYESGFVIDKFPISRPNLTFSTLTVSNMSPEDSSIYLCSVSGTRMNTEAFFGQGTRLTVV.

The chain uses TRBV6-6 and TRBJ1-3; maybe TRBD1 (6 bases). The CDR3 totals 13 residues. From germline, CDR1 is MNHNY and CDR2 SVGAGI (reference sequence). Deletions cut 6 bases from V and 4 bases from J, with 10 bases between. CDR3 in DNA: TGTGCCAGCAGGTCAGGGGCCGGAAACACCATATATTTT. Its translation is CASRSGAGNTIYF.

V and J are TRBV7-7 and TRBJ2-5, with TRBD1 matching over 7 bases. This CDR3 region has 12 residues. The J segment lost 5 bases and the V segment lost 5 bases, leaving 2 bases of the junction unmatched. CDR1 is SSHAT, CDR2 FNYEAQ, per germline (reference sequence). The CDR3 sequence: CASSLDRETQYF. The CDR3 DNA reads as TGTGCCAGCAGCCTGGACAGGGAGACCCAGTACTTC.

The rearrangement uses TRBV6-5 and TRBJ1-2; TRBD1 aligns across 9 bases. Germline V lookup: CDR1 MNHEY, CDR2 SVGAGI. The ends lost 4 bases at V and 4 bases at J; junction bases unmatched: 7. This CDR3 has 15 amino acids. The DNA of the CDR3 is TGTGCCAGCAGTTCATATACAGGGGGCGGCTATGGCTACACCTTC. Its translation: CASSSYTGGGYGYTF.

This clone was seen only once. The CDR3 sequence is CASSQGQGLAYNEQFF. In nucleotides, the CDR3 is TGTGCCAGCAGCCAGGGTCAGGGTTTGGCCTACAATGAGCAGTTCTTC. The V call is TRBV14, the J call TRBJ2-1; tentative D call: TRBD1 (5 bases). CDR3 length: 16 amino acids. Trimming pared 3 bases from V and 2 bases from J, leaving 14 bases between. Germline CDR1 SGHDN, CDR2 FVKESK. Variable domain in full (rest from reference TRBV14 and TRBJ2-1): EAGVTQFPSHSVIEKGQTVTLRCDPISGHDNLYWYRRVMGKEIKFLLHFVKESKQDESGMPNNRFLAERTGGTYSTLKVQPAELEDSGVYFCASSQGQGLAYNEQFFGPGTRLTVL.

This sequence joins TRBV7-9 and TRBJ2-3; maybe TRBD1 (5 bases). V was clipped by 7 bases and J by 4 bases, with 18 bases between them. The CDR3 is 15 residues long. The germline V gene has CDR1 SEHNR and CDR2 FQNEAQ (reference sequence). CDR3 region: CASTQGERAPDTQYF. CDR3 nucleotides: TGTGCCAGCACACAAGGGGAACGGGCCCCAGATACGCAGTATTTT.

The V gene is TRBV2, the J gene TRBJ1-2; TRBD1 matches 8 bases. This CDR3 is built from 13 residues. Looked up from germline, CDR1 is SNHLY and CDR2 is FYNNEI. Losses at the gene ends were 3 bases for V and 3 bases for J; bases not matched to a gene: 0. CDR3 nucleotides: TGTGCCAGCAGTGAGGGACAGGACTATGGCTACACCTTC. This sequence encodes CASSEGQDYGYTF.

The V and J genes are TRBV6-1 and TRBJ1-5; D ambiguous. Germline CDR1 reads MNHNS; CDR2 reads SASEGT. Between the trimmed V and J ends, which lost 8 bases and 3 bases, there was a span of 11 bases. CDR3 length: 13 amino acids. This CDR3 is CASAGYANQPQHF. The CDR3 DNA reads as TGTGCCAGCGCCGGGTACGCCAATCAGCCCCAGCATTTT.

This clone was recorded once. The chain employs TRBV5-1 and TRBJ2-5; TRBD2 is a possible D gene (5 bases). V was clipped by 2 bases and J by 4 bases, with 12 bases between them. CDR1 is SGHRS, CDR2 YFSETQ, per germline. The CDR3 covers 14 residues. The chain's CDR3 is CASSFRGWGETQYF. The CDR3 nucleotides are TGCGCCAGCAGCTTTCGGGGATGGGGAGAGACCCAGTACTTC. Looking up the rest from reference TRBV5-1 and TRBJ2-5 gives the full variable domain: KAGVTQTPRYLIKTRGQQVTLSCSPISGHRSVSWYQQTPGQGLQFLFEYFSETQRNKGNFPGRFSGRQFSNSRSEMNVSTLELGDSALYLCASSFRGWGETQYFGPGTRLLVL.

This clone was seen more than once but under ten times. The chain links TRBV5-1 to TRBJ2-3; TRBD2 matches 11 bases. The V gene end was trimmed by 3 bases and the J gene end by 0 bases; junction bases not matched to a gene: 3. The length of the CDR3 is 16 residues. In germline, CDR1 is SGHRS, CDR2 YFSETQ. This CDR3 reads CASSSTSGASTDTQYF. The CDR3 DNA reads as TGCGCCAGCAGCTCGACTAGCGGGGCTAGCACAGATACGCAGTATTTT. Together with reference TRBV5-1 and TRBJ2-3, the CDR3 gives the full variable domain: KAGVTQTPRYLIKTRGQQVTLSCSPISGHRSVSWYQQTPGQGLQFLFEYFSETQRNKGNFPGRFSGRQFSNSRSEMNVSTLELGDSALYLCASSSTSGASTDTQYFGPGTRLTVL.

The CDR3 protein is CASKSVGTSGSRYNEQFF. As DNA, the CDR3 is TGTGCCAGTAAGTCGGTGGGGACTAGCGGGTCTCGTTACAATGAGCAGTTCTTC. V and J are TRBV19 and TRBJ2-1; 12 nucleotides agree with TRBD2. The CDR3 is made up of 18 amino acids. The germline CDR1 and CDR2 sequences are LNHDA and SQIVND (reference sequence). Trimming cost V 7 bases and J 4 bases; bases outside gene matches: 14.

The chain links TRBV2 to TRBJ1-2, with a tentative D call TRBD1 (5 bases). The CDR3 covers 13 residues. V gave up 5 bases and J gave up 5 bases, with 12 bases separating them. The V gene's germline CDR1 is SNHLY and CDR2 FYNNEI. CDR3: CASSPGNRYGYTF. For the CDR3, the DNA is TGTGCCAGCAGTCCAGGGAATAGGTATGGCTACACCTTC.

The chain joins TRBV5-1 to TRBJ2-1, with TRBD2 identical over 8 bases. Per germline, CDR1 SGHRS and CDR2 YFSETQ. Trimming removed 4 bases from V and 4 bases from J; junction bases left unmatched: 10. The CDR3 sequence is 16 residues long. CDR3 DNA: TGCGCCAGCAGCCCCCGGCGGGAGGCCCTATACAATGAGCAGTTCTTC. Amino acid sequence: CASSPRREALYNEQFF.

The chain has TRBV5-1 and TRBJ1-1, with D possibly matching TRBD1 (6 bases). From germline, CDR1 is SGHRS and CDR2 YFSETQ. This CDR3 contains 12 residues. Between the trimmed V and J ends, which lost 3 bases and 12 bases, there was a span of 15 bases. CDR3 residues: CASSSQQGFSFF. The CDR3 bases are TGCGCCAGCAGCTCCCAACAGGGATTTTCTTTCTTT.

On this clone itself: Germline is not matched at one junction end, which may reflect a read error. The rearrangement links TRBV30 to TRBJ1-6, with TRBD1 identical over 9 bases. The CDR3 length is 14 residues. Germline V gene data show CDR1 as GTSNPN and CDR2 as SVGIG (reference sequence). CDR3 loop: CAGSGTGLNSPLHF. The CDR3 DNA reads as TGTGCCGGGAGCGGGACAGGGCTCAATTCACCCCTCCACTTT.

The V call is TRBV13, the J call TRBJ2-2, with 9 bases fitting TRBD1. The CDR3 runs 15 residues. Germline CDR1 PRHDT, CDR2 FYEKMQ (reference sequence). The J segment lost 4 bases and the V segment lost 5 bases, leaving 5 bases of the junction unmatched. CDR3 DNA sequence: TGTGCCAGCAGCGCCCGGGACAGGGTCACCGGGGAGCTGTTTTTT. Residues: CASSARDRVTGELFF.

This clone was found a few times. The rearrangement uses TRBV11-1 and TRBJ1-2; 8 bases map to TRBD1. The germline V gene encodes CDR1 SGHAT and CDR2 FQDESV (reference sequence). The J segment lost 6 bases and the V segment lost 3 bases, leaving 3 bases of the junction unmatched. This CDR3 spans 13 amino acids. The CDR3 region is CASSFQGADGYTF. In DNA, the CDR3 is TGTGCCAGCAGCTTCCAGGGGGCGGATGGCTACACCTTC.

This sequence joins TRBV18 and TRBJ2-1; 9 bases align to TRBD2. V trimming: 0 bases; J trimming: 3 bases; junction bases outside the gene matches: 3. This CDR3 spans 16 amino acids. Germline CDR1 reads KGHSH; CDR2 reads LQKENI. For the CDR3, the DNA is TGTGCCAGCTCACCACCTGCGGGAGGGAACTACAATGAGCAGTTCTTC. This gives the protein CASSPPAGGNYNEQFF.

The V call is TRBV11-2, the J call TRBJ2-5, with 9 bases aligning to TRBD1. This CDR3 has 17 amino acids. CDR1 and CDR2 (germline): SGHAT, FQNNGV. V shed 5 bases, J shed 0 bases, and the junction held 10 bases outside the gene matches. CDR3 protein: CASSPNRQGVYQETQYF. The CDR3 DNA is TGTGCCAGCAGCCCAAACCGACAGGGGGTATACCAAGAGACCCAGTACTTC.